The 26 T cell receptor beta chains presented below share a single source sample, sequenced in a study of shared clonotypes between healthy human individuals. Clones were read by immunoSEQ multiplex PCR, and TCRdb kept only the in-frame ones, dropping some. The sample comprises more than 2 million clones, roughly 95% of which are singletons, and 0.1% to 0.15% rests with the top ten. The specimen sequenced was naive CD4+ T cells sorted from blood. Subset of the sample: CD45RA+ positively selected. These receptor sequences come from a man aged 18-30 years in good health.

The CDR3 is CASSARTEGEQFF. The CDR3 coding sequence is TGCGCCAGCAGCGCCCGGACAGAGGGGGAGCAGTTCTTC. The V gene is TRBV5-1, the J gene TRBJ2-1; D may be TRBD1 (6 bases). Between the trimmed V and J ends, which lost 4 bases and 10 bases, there was a span of 15 bases. The CDR3 extends over 13 amino acids. CDR1 SGHRS and CDR2 YFSETQ come from the germline V gene.

V gene TRBV2 combines with J gene TRBJ2-7; D may be TRBD1 (5 bases). Germline V CDR1 and CDR2: SNHLY, FYNNEI. Trimming cost V 0 bases and J 2 bases, with 11 bases left between them. The CDR3 runs to 15 residues. The CDR3 region has the DNA TGTGCCAGCAGTGAAGCCCCCGAAGGGGCCTACGAGCAGTACTTC. The encoded protein is CASSEAPEGAYEQYF.

V gene TRBV11-3 combines with J gene TRBJ1-4; 7 positions agree with TRBD1. Unmatched junction bases numbered 16, after V lost 6 bases and J lost 0 bases. Per the germline V gene, CDR1 is SGHNT and CDR2 is YENEEA. The CDR3 loop spans 19 amino acids. The CDR3 DNA is TGTGCCAGCAGAAAAAATCCCCGGGACAGAGTTGCAACTAATGAAAAACTGTTTTTT. It is translated as CASRKNPRDRVATNEKLFF.

V is TRBV2 and J is TRBJ1-4, with a weak D call TRBD1 (6 bases). Trimming cost V 6 bases and J 8 bases, with 19 bases left between them. Germline V gene data show CDR1 as SNHLY and CDR2 as FYNNEI. The CDR3 runs to 15 residues. The CDR3: CASSPKTSGTEKLFF. The CDR3 nucleotides are TGTGCCAGCAGCCCGAAGACCAGTGGGACAGAAAAACTGTTTTTT.

This clone has only one observation. V and J are TRBV11-3 and TRBJ1-5, with a weak D call TRBD1 (6 bases). The CDR3 runs to 19 residues. The V gene lost 0 bases and the J gene lost 2 bases, with 20 bases spanning the gap. Germline-derived CDR1 and CDR2 are SGHNT and YENEEA. The CDR3 here is CASSLDWARGTFGNQPQHF. CDR3 in DNA: TGTGCCAGCAGCTTAGATTGGGCCAGGGGTACATTCGGCAATCAGCCCCAGCATTTT. Complete variable domain (other parts from reference TRBV11-3 and TRBJ1-5): EAGVVQSPRYKIIEKKQPVAFWCNPISGHNTLYWYLQNLGQGPELLIRYENEEAVDDSQLPKDRFSAERLKGVDSTLKIQPAELGDSAVYLCASSLDWARGTFGNQPQHFGDGTRLSIL.

The chain carries TRBV6-5 and TRBJ2-7; D not certain. V was trimmed by 8 bases and J by 0 bases, leaving 8 bases between them. CDR1 and CDR2 from the germline V gene are MNHEY and SVGAGI. CDR3 length: 12 residues. DNA for the CDR3: TGTGCCAGCGGAGTAGGCTCCTACGAGCAGTACTTC. This codes for CASGVGSYEQYF.

The V call is TRBV20-1, the J call TRBJ1-2; a possible D gene is TRBD1 (5 bases). There are 10 residues in the CDR3. The V gene's germline CDR1 is DFQATT and CDR2 SNEGSKA (reference sequence). Trimming removed 2 bases from V and 8 bases from J, with 6 bases in between. For the CDR3, the DNA is TGCAGTGCTAGAAGGGGCGGCTACACCTTC. As protein: CSARRGGYTF.

J is TRBJ2-3 and V is TRBV11-3, with 8 nucleotides matching TRBD2. The V and J ends lost 2 bases and 4 bases, in that order; junction bases with no gene match: 8. CDR3 size: 16 residues. Germline V gene lookup returns CDR1 SGHNT and CDR2 YENEEA. CDR3 nucleotide sequence: TGTGCCAGCAGCTTATATCGGGGGGGCCGGTCAGATACGCAGTATTTT. Its protein is CASSLYRGGRSDTQYF.

The chain uses TRBV2 and TRBJ2-1; no reliable D call. Trimming took 1 base from V and 5 from J, leaving 9 bases between them. Germline V lookup: CDR1 SNHLY, CDR2 FYNNEI. The CDR3 extends over 14 amino acids. CDR3 amino acids: CASSEVAVHNEQFF. Written as DNA, the CDR3 is TGTGCCAGCAGTGAAGTGGCAGTACACAATGAGCAGTTCTTC. Complete variable domain (other parts from reference TRBV2 and TRBJ2-1): EPEVTQTPSHQVTQMGQEVILRCVPISNHLYFYWYRQILGQKVEFLVSFYNNEISEKSEIFDDQFSVERPDGSNFTLKIRSTKLEDSAMYFCASSEVAVHNEQFFGPGTRLTVL.

The J gene is TRBJ2-3, the V gene TRBV10-3; a weak D match, TRBD1 (5 bases). This CDR3 has 15 residues. Germline V CDR1 and CDR2: ENHRY, SYGVKD. The V and J ends lost 4 bases and 0 bases respectively, with 11 bases between them. The CDR3 protein is CAISAGALSTDTQYF. The CDR3 bases are TGTGCCATCAGTGCTGGGGCCCTAAGCACAGATACGCAGTATTTT.

The chain employs TRBV2 and TRBJ1-5, with D perhaps matching TRBD1 (5 bases). The CDR3 consists of 12 residues. V shed 7 bases and J shed 5 bases, with 9 bases lying between them. CDR1 SNHLY and CDR2 FYNNEI come from the germline V gene. DNA of the CDR3: TGTGCCAGCAAACAGGACGATCAGCCCCAGCATTTT. This translates into CASKQDDQPQHF. The full variable domain, completed using reference TRBV2 and TRBJ1-5, is EPEVTQTPSHQVTQMGQEVILRCVPISNHLYFYWYRQILGQKVEFLVSFYNNEISEKSEIFDDQFSVERPDGSNFTLKIRSTKLEDSAMYFCASKQDDQPQHFGDGTRLSIL.

The rearrangement joins TRBV6-1 to TRBJ1-6; 7 bases agree with TRBD1. The length of the CDR3 is 12 residues. Germline V gives CDR1 MNHNS, CDR2 SASEGT. V shed 8 bases, J shed 8 bases, and the junction held 3 bases outside the gene matches. The CDR3 protein is CASQTGYSPLHF. In nucleotides, the CDR3 is TGTGCCAGCCAGACAGGGTATTCACCCCTCCACTTT.

The CDR3 is CASSLGPYMEQFF. CDR3 nucleotides: TGTGCCAGCAGTTTGGGCCCCTATATGGAGCAGTTCTTC. The chain recombines TRBV27 with TRBJ2-1; D ambiguous. The length of the CDR3 is 13 residues. Germline CDR1 is MNHEY and CDR2 is SMNVEV (reference sequence). Trimming took off 3 bases at V and 10 bases at J, with 13 bases between the two ends.

V gene TRBV7-2 combines with J gene TRBJ2-7, with 7 bases that match TRBD1. This CDR3 is built from 15 residues. V lost 1 base and J lost 2; bases outside the gene matches: 5. Germline V gene sequence: CDR1 SGHTA, CDR2 FQGNSA. The CDR3 bases are TGTGCCAGCAGCTTAGGGCAGGGGGTCACCTACGAGCAGTACTTC. Its protein product is CASSLGQGVTYEQYF.

The rearrangement links TRBV28 to TRBJ2-2; 9 bases agree with TRBD2. The CDR3 is 13 amino acids. CDR1 and CDR2 from the germline V gene are MDHEN and SYDVKM. The junction had 6 bases not matched to a gene; V was cut back by 8 bases and J by 8 bases. The CDR3 loop reads CASASGAKGELFF. CDR3 coding DNA: TGTGCCAGCGCTAGCGGGGCTAAAGGGGAGCTGTTTTTT.

The sample holds a few counts of this clone. The genes are TRBV19 and TRBJ2-4; D possibly corresponds to TRBD2 (6 bases). CDR1 is LNHDA and CDR2 is SQIVND in the germline V gene (reference sequence). V lost 3 bases and J lost 0, with 6 bases in between. CDR3 length: 14 residues. The CDR3 region is CASSMREAKNIQYF. CDR3 nucleotide sequence: TGTGCCAGTAGTATGCGGGAAGCCAAAAACATTCAGTACTTC.

With respect to this clone: Compared with germline, one end of the junction differs, possibly owing to a read error. V usage is TRBV7-7 and J usage is TRBJ2-5; 7 positions match TRBD1. Germline loops: CDR1 SSHAT, CDR2 FNYEAQ (reference sequence). This CDR3 spans 12 amino acids. CDR3 sequence: CASSRQGETQYF. The CDR3 nucleotides are TGTGCTAGCAGCCGACAGGGAGAGACCCAGTACTTC.

The chain uses TRBV18 and TRBJ1-1; TRBD1 agrees at 8 bases. The V gene end was trimmed by 4 bases and the J gene end by 5 bases; junction bases not matched to a gene: 9. The germline gives CDR1 KGHSH, CDR2 LQKENI. This CDR3 has 15 residues. CDR3 protein: CASSLLQGAGTEAFF. The CDR3, as DNA: TGTGCCAGCTCACTCTTGCAGGGGGCAGGTACTGAAGCTTTCTTT.

This clone was observed a few times. The DNA of the CDR3 is TGTGCCAGCAGTTACTCGGATGGTACTTCACCCCTCCACTTT. Its translation is CASSYSDGTSPLHF. This chain joins TRBV6-5 and TRBJ1-6, with D unclear. Germline V lookup: CDR1 MNHEY, CDR2 SVGAGI. CDR3 length: 14 residues. Trimming shortened V by 0 bases and J by 9 bases, and 9 bases separated the two germline ends.

CDR3 sequence reads: CASSLGTGSWGEQYF. DNA for the CDR3: TGCGCCAGCAGCTTGGGGACAGGGAGTTGGGGCGAGCAGTACTTC. The V call is TRBV5-1, the J call TRBJ2-7, with TRBD1 matching 8 bases. CDR1 SGHRS and CDR2 YFSETQ come from the germline V gene. The CDR3 contains 15 residues. The ends lost 0 bases at V and 6 bases at J; junction bases unmatched: 8.

The V call is TRBV6-4, the J call TRBJ1-4; D uncertain. CDR3 size: 15 residues. V was shortened by 6 bases and J by 2 bases, with 13 bases between the two germline ends. CDR1 and CDR2 (germline): MRHNA, SNTAGT. The CDR3 DNA sequence: TGTGCCAGCAGGCCGGGAGGCGCGACTAATGAAAAACTGTTTTTT. Translating it yields CASRPGGATNEKLFF.

For the CDR3, the DNA is TGTGCCAGCGGAAGACAGGACTCTGGGGCCAACGTCCTGACTTTC. Translated, it gives CASGRQDSGANVLTF. The rearrangement uses TRBV6-1 and TRBJ2-6, with D possibly being TRBD1 (6 bases). The CDR3 sequence is 15 residues long. Looked up from germline, CDR1 is MNHNS and CDR2 is SASEGT. Deletions cut 8 bases from V and 0 bases from J, with 11 bases between.

The CDR3 region has the DNA TGTGCCAGCAGCTTAGGCTTACTAGCGGGAGTGACAGATACGCAGTATTTT. It encodes CASSLGLLAGVTDTQYF. This chain joins TRBV7-2 and TRBJ2-3; TRBD2 agrees at 11 bases. The germline CDR1 and CDR2 sequences are SGHTA and FQGNSA. Trimming at V came to 1 base and at J to 3 bases, leaving 6 bases not matched to a gene. The CDR3 consists of 17 residues.

The chain links TRBV6-1 to TRBJ1-2; D is unresolved. CDR3 length equals 14 residues. Germline loops: CDR1 MNHNS, CDR2 SASEGT. Trimming left V 2 bases short and J 4 bases short, with 11 bases between. CDR3 in amino acids: CASSESYPAYGYTF. DNA of the CDR3: TGTGCCAGCAGTGAATCATATCCAGCCTATGGCTACACCTTC.

The chain is built from TRBV27 and TRBJ2-1, with 7 bases aligning to TRBD1. The CDR3 is 15 amino acids. Germline V gives CDR1 MNHEY, CDR2 SMNVEV (reference sequence). The trim removed 7 bases at V and 7 bases at J, leaving 13 bases unmatched. The CDR3 DNA reads TGTGCCAGCACCGCAGACAGGGACCTGTCGAATGAGCAGTTCTTC. Translation gives CASTADRDLSNEQFF.

This chain uses TRBV2 with TRBJ2-5; 9 bases fit TRBD1. The CDR3 length is 13 residues. Germline V lookup: CDR1 SNHLY, CDR2 FYNNEI. The V segment lost 4 bases and the J segment 11 bases; nucleotides outside the gene matches: 8. Here the CDR3 reads CASSVTGGYDQYF. The CDR3 bases are TGTGCCAGCAGTGTTACAGGGGGCTATGATCAGTACTTC.